The 18 T cell receptor beta chains below were found in one sample sequenced in a study of blood T cells in healthy people across ages. Then a second PCR, running roughly 7 to 11 cycles, was carried out with a sample-barcoded 5' primer and a J-beta primer mix. TCRdb reprocessed the 5' RACE reads via MiXCR and lists one record per CDR3 protein. Of approximately 1,000,000 distinct CDR3 sequences in the sample, more than 30% were seen once. The sequencing input was blood. These receptors were collected from a man aged 18 to 35 in good health.

This clonotype was detected ten times or more. This chain joins TRBV10-3 and TRBJ2-5, with 7 bases identical to TRBD1. Unmatched junction bases numbered 10, after V lost 7 bases and J lost 2 bases. Germline V lookup: CDR1 ENHRY, CDR2 SYGVKD. The CDR3 consists of 15 residues. CDR3 amino acids: CAIKDEGARQETQYF. In nucleotides, the CDR3 is TGTGCCATCAAAGATGAGGGGGCCCGACAAGAGACCCAGTACTTC.

The genes are TRBV4-2 and TRBJ2-1; 10 bases are a match to TRBD1. The ends lost 0 bases at V and 6 bases at J; junction bases unmatched: 2. The CDR3 spans 15 residues. Looked up from germline, CDR1 is LGHNA and CDR2 is YNFKEQ. CDR3 region: CASSQEGQGLNEQFF. CDR3 sequence (DNA): TGTGCCAGCAGCCAAGAGGGACAGGGGCTCAATGAGCAGTTCTTC.

CDR3 nucleotides: TGTGCCAGCAGTTACCGCGGGGGGGCGGACAATGAGCAGTTCTTC. Translating it yields CASSYRGGADNEQFF. V is TRBV6-2 or TRBV6-3 and J is TRBJ2-1, with 9 bases identical to TRBD2. CDR1 is MNHEY and CDR2 is SVGEGT in the germline V gene. This CDR3 has 15 amino acids. With 2 bases clipped from V and 5 bases from J, the junction kept 4 bases outside the gene matches.

This clonotype was recorded a few times. The V call is TRBV7-2, the J call TRBJ2-7; 9 bases match TRBD2. The CDR3 covers 15 residues. Germline values: CDR1 SGHTA, CDR2 FQGNSA. V dropped 3 bases and J dropped 2; count of bases not matched to a gene: 5. The CDR3 coding sequence is TGTGCCAGCAGCTTGACTAGCGGTGATACCTACGAGCAGTACTTC. Encoded protein: CASSLTSGDTYEQYF.

This clonotype has only a few counts. The chain is built from TRBV25-1 and TRBJ1-4, with 8 bases matching TRBD1. CDR1 is MGHDK and CDR2 is SYGVNS in the germline V gene. V lost 11 bases and J lost 0; bases outside the gene matches: 5. The CDR3 length is 14 residues. CDR3 coding DNA: TGTGCCGGACAGGGAGGGACAACTAATGAAAAACTGTTTTTT. Protein: CAGQGGTTNEKLFF.

The rearrangement links TRBV6-5 to TRBJ1-1; perhaps TRBD1 as D (6 bases). Germline CDR1 reads MNHEY; CDR2 reads SVGAGI. The CDR3 sequence is 13 residues long. V was cut by 2 bases and J by 4 bases, with 8 bases left in between. CDR3 DNA sequence: TGTGCCAGCAGTTACGGACAGTTCACTGAAGCTTTCTTT. The encoded protein is CASSYGQFTEAFF.

The V gene is TRBV6-1, the J gene TRBJ1-4, with 8 bases aligning to TRBD1. With V trimmed by 7 bases and J by 0 bases, 4 bases remained unmatched. The CDR3 runs to 15 residues. Germline values: CDR1 MNHNS, CDR2 SASEGT. This chain's CDR3 is CASKLTGATNEKLFF. In DNA form, the CDR3 reads TGTGCCAGCAAGTTGACAGGGGCAACTAATGAAAAACTGTTTTTT.

This clonotype was counted only a few times. This rearrangement joins TRBV11-2 to TRBJ2-5, with D possibly being TRBD2 (6 bases). There are 15 residues in the CDR3. In germline, CDR1 is SGHAT, CDR2 FQNNGV. V was trimmed by 6 bases and J by 5 bases, leaving 19 bases between them. The CDR3 coding sequence is TGTGCCAGCAGAGGTACAGACGGGACTTGGGAGACCCAGTACTTC. As protein: CASRGTDGTWETQYF.

CDR3: CASSHGAEAFF. In nucleotides, the CDR3 is TGTGCCAGCAGCCATGGCGCTGAAGCTTTCTTT. The chain uses TRBV12-3 or TRBV12-4 and TRBJ1-1; D uncertain. The V end was cut by 6 bases, the J end by 6 bases, with 8 bases between. The CDR3 has 11 residues.

V and J are TRBV6-6 and TRBJ1-6; D not certain. The CDR3 loop spans 13 amino acids. V was clipped by 7 bases and J by 8 bases, with 12 bases between them. The V gene's germline CDR1 is MNHNY and CDR2 SVGAGI (reference sequence). In DNA, the CDR3 is TGTGCCAGCACCGATATCTGGGATTCACCCCTCCACTTT. This encodes CASTDIWDSPLHF.

The chain combines TRBV20-1 with TRBJ2-1, with TRBD2 as a possible D gene (6 bases). The ends were cut back, 0 bases at V and 6 bases at J, with 12 bases in the middle. Germline values: CDR1 DFQATT, CDR2 SNEGSKA (reference sequence). This CDR3 comprises 14 residues. CDR3 sequence reads: CSARDPTSTNEQFF. The CDR3 nucleotides are TGCAGTGCTAGAGACCCGACTAGTACCAATGAGCAGTTCTTC.

The genes are TRBV7-2 and TRBJ2-2, with D possibly being TRBD1 or TRBD2 (6 bases each). This CDR3 has 17 residues. V lost 1 base to trimming and J lost 2 bases, with 14 bases between them. The germline gives CDR1 SGHTA, CDR2 FQGNSA. The CDR3 sequence: CASSLGGAAANTGELFF. For the CDR3, the DNA is TGTGCCAGCAGCTTAGGGGGGGCAGCCGCAAACACCGGGGAGCTGTTTTTT.

A few counts support this clonotype. The rearrangement links TRBV4-1 to TRBJ2-1, with 7 bases matching TRBD1. The CDR3 loop spans 15 amino acids. The V gene's germline CDR1 is MGHRA and CDR2 YSYEKL. V was pared by 1 base and J by 4 bases, with 4 bases of the junction left unmatched. This CDR3 reads CASSQVWDSYNEQFF. The CDR3 DNA is TGCGCCAGCAGCCAAGTTTGGGACAGTTACAATGAGCAGTTCTTC.

There are a few counts of this clonotype. The chain couples TRBV29-1 to TRBJ1-5; D is uncertain. Trimming removed 3 bases from V and 1 base from J, with 7 bases in between. Germline V gene sequence: CDR1 SQVTM, CDR2 ANQGSEA. The CDR3 spans 13 residues. The CDR3 sequence is CSVDLGSNQPQHF. Here the CDR3 DNA reads TGCAGCGTTGATTTGGGCAGCAATCAGCCCCAGCATTTT.

Concerning this clonotype itself: A much larger clonotype is one base distant, so this may be a read error. The rearrangement uses TRBV2 and TRBJ1-2; 9 positions match TRBD1. This CDR3 spans 13 amino acids. Germline lookup yields CDR1 SNHLY and CDR2 FYNNEI. The CDR3 sequence: CTSRDRALGGYTF. CDR3 sequence (DNA): TGTACCAGCAGGGACAGGGCCTTAGGGGGCTACACCTTC.

V gene TRBV4-2 combines with J gene TRBJ2-3; TRBD2 agrees at 7 bases. Germline CDR1 reads LGHNA; CDR2 reads YNFKEQ. J gave up 6 bases and V 1 base, and 10 bases lay outside the gene matches. CDR3 size: 16 residues. CDR3 DNA: TGTGCCAGCAGCCAAGTAGCTAGCGGATATAGTGATACGCAGTATTTT. This translates into CASSQVASGYSDTQYF.

The sample holds a few counts of this clonotype. The chain employs TRBV12-3 or TRBV12-4 and TRBJ1-6, with a tentative D call TRBD1 (6 bases). This CDR3 is 17 amino acids long. The ends were cut back, 5 bases at V and 0 bases at J, with 14 bases in the middle. CDR3 protein: CASSPQGLGSYNSPLHF. CDR3 DNA: TGTGCCAGCAGTCCACAGGGACTTGGCTCCTATAATTCACCCCTCCACTTT.

This clonotype has a handful of counts. The gene calls are TRBV2 and TRBJ1-6; D gene uncertain. CDR1 and CDR2 from the germline V gene are SNHLY and FYNNEI. There are 15 residues in the CDR3. V lost 4 bases and J lost 8, with 15 bases in between. The CDR3 protein is CASSVEAPLDSPLHF. The CDR3 coding sequence is TGTGCCAGCAGTGTGGAGGCTCCTCTGGATTCACCCCTCCACTTT.